This T cell receptor beta chain was captured by sequencing in a study of Ad26.COV2.S vaccination and SARS-CoV-2 variants. Study at large: The donor participated in the COV1001 trial, in its Ad26.COV2.S arm.

General study results and limits: TCR breadth and depth analyses may have underestimated total T cell responses.

Produced via immunoSEQ multiplex PCR; TCRdb's table is partial and in-frame only. Of about 350,000 clones listed, approximately 81% are singletons. Treatment specified: some 19 received Ad26.COV2.S at low or high dose, single or two shots; about 5 received placebo; per-sample allocation not given. Day 63 following the first vaccine or placebo injection was when the samples were taken. The individual, an adult aged 18-55 years, was a donor in Boston. Built on an Ad26 vector, the vaccine expressed Wuhan-strain SARS-CoV-2 spike. The V segment lost 4 bases and the J segment 7 bases; nucleotides outside the gene matches: 10. CDR3 length equals 18 residues. Germline V gives CDR1 SGHAT, CDR2 FQNNGV. With regard to this clone: Its antigen is currently unknown.

This TCR was recovered from a person aged 18-65 years who received the Ad26.COV2.S COVID-19 vaccine or a placebo. This chain links TRBV11-2 with TRBJ2-2; 15 bases align to TRBD2. The material sequenced was peripheral blood, taken in a trial of Ad26.COV2.S vaccine versus placebo. CDR3: CASSSGLAGGRRGGELFF. CDR3 DNA sequence: TGTGCCAGCAGCTCCGGACTAGCGGGAGGGCGACGTGGCGGGGAGCTGTTTTTT.